These T cell receptor beta chains were read from a single sample in a study of CD8 T cells in ankylosing spondylitis. TCRdb called the 5' RACE reads again in MiXCR, with one record for every CDR3 protein. This table has about 500,000 distinct CDR3 sequences, roughly 13% appearing once. The sequencing input was blood, either unsorted or a sorted T cell fraction (not recorded which). These receptors all stem from a male donor with ankylosing spondylitis. Both conserved end residues are part of each CDR3. D genes are given only for firm matches. The size of a clone is reported for some rows only, either as once, few or many, or as a class for expanded clones.

TRBJ2-1 | TRBV29-1 | . | many | TGCAGCCTGAAGGGGCGTTTGGGCTACAATGAGCAGTTCTTC | CSLKGRLGYNEQFF
TRBJ1-5 | TRBV24-1 | . | few | TGTGCCACCAGTGCGGGTGGGGCAGGGCGGATTAGCAATCAGCCCCAGCATTTT | CATSAGGAGRISNQPQHF
TRBJ1-5 | TRBV20-1 | . | . | TGCAGTGCTAGGAGGGCCCTAGGGCAGCCCCAGCATTTT | CSARRALGQPQHF
TRBJ1-1 | TRBV29-1 | . | few | TGCAGCGTTGATTTTTTGGACACTGAAGCTTTCTTT | CSVDFLDTEAFF
TRBJ1-2 | TRBV7-9 | . | . | TGTGCCAGCAAATCGAACAGGGCGGACTATGGCTACACCTTC | CASKSNRADYGYTF
TRBJ2-7 | TRBV11-2 | . | few | TGTGCCAGCAGCTCCAGGGGACTTTTCTCCTACGAGCAGTACTTC | CASSSRGLFSYEQYF
TRBJ1-1 | TRBV5-1 | . | . | TGCGCCAGCCTCTTCGGGGGGGGCGAGGGTGAAGCTTTCTTT | CASLFGGGEGEAFF
TRBJ2-2 | TRBV25-1 | TRBD1 | few | TGTGCCAGCAGTGAATGGAGCGGGACAGGGTCGGCCGGGGAGCTGTTTTTT | CASSEWSGTGSAGELFF
TRBJ2-7 | TRBV15 | TRBD1 | many | TGTGCCACCAGCAGAGAGACAGGGCCCTACGAGCAGTACTTC | CATSRETGPYEQYF
TRBJ2-7 | TRBV2 | . | . | TGTGCCAGCAGTAACAGGGACCACGAGCAGTACTTC | CASSNRDHEQYF
TRBJ2-5 | TRBV24-1 | TRBD2 | . | TGTGCCACCAGTGAACCCGGGACTAGAAACTTCGAGACCCAGTACTTC | CATSEPGTRNFETQYF
TRBJ2-2 | TRBV11-3 | TRBD2 | . | TGTGCCAGCAGCTTAGTCTCGGGACTAGCGGCCACCGGGGAGCTGTTTTTT | CASSLVSGLAATGELFF
TRBJ2-5 | TRBV5-1 | TRBD1 | few | TGCGCCAGCAGCGTGGGCGACAGGGGTTGGGAGACCCAGTACTTC | CASSVGDRGWETQYF
TRBJ1-1 | TRBV24-1 | . | . | TGTGCCACCAGTGATTTTAGGGGCCCGAGCACTGAAGCTTTCTTT | CATSDFRGPSTEAFF
TRBJ1-2 | TRBV24-1 | . | few | TGTGCCACCAGTGGGGCAGCATTAGAAGGCTACACCTTC | CATSGAALEGYTF
TRBJ2-2 | TRBV7-2 | . | few | TGTGCCAGCAGCTCTGGGGGGAGGCGGGAGCTGTTTTTT | CASSSGGRRELFF
TRBJ2-3 | TRBV30 | . | . | TGTGCCTTAGGCGGCTTCACAGATACGCAGTATTTT | CALGGFTDTQYF
TRBJ2-1 | TRBV5-1 | TRBD2 | many | TGCGCCAGCAGCAAAGGGACTAGCGGGAGGTACAATGAGCAGTTCTTC | CASSKGTSGRYNEQFF
TRBJ2-1 | TRBV5-1 | TRBD1 | few | TGCGCCAGCAGCTCACGGACAGGGGGGGACAATGAGCAGTTCTTC | CASSSRTGGDNEQFF
TRBJ2-5 | TRBV19 | TRBD1 | . | TGTGCCAGTACCACAGAGGGGGCCGGGGAGACCCAGTACTTC | CASTTEGAGETQYF
TRBJ2-1 | TRBV20-1 | . | few | TGCAGTGCTAGAAGTTTGGCGGTCTACAATGAGCAGTTCTTC | CSARSLAVYNEQFF
TRBJ2-6 | TRBV19 | . | . | TGTGCCAGTACCAAGGTCCTCTCTGGGGCCAACGTCCTGACTTTC | CASTKVLSGANVLTF
TRBJ2-1 | TRBV15 | TRBD1 | . | TGTGCCACCAGCACAAGACAGGGGGCTAATGAGCAGTTCTTC | CATSTRQGANEQFF
TRBJ1-2 | TRBV19 | TRBD1 | . | TGTGCCAGTGCCCCGGGACAGAGCTATGGCTACACCTTC | CASAPGQSYGYTF
TRBJ2-1 | TRBV2 | . | few | TGTGCCAGGACTCGAGAATACAATGAGCAGTTCTTC | CARTREYNEQFF
TRBJ2-3 | TRBV24-1 | TRBD1 | few | TGTGCCACCAGTAATACCGGGACAGGGAATTCCGATACGCAGTATTTT | CATSNTGTGNSDTQYF
TRBJ1-5 | TRBV10-3 | . | few | TGTGCCACCGGACAGAGTGAGGGCCGCAATCAGCCCCAGCATTTT | CATGQSEGRNQPQHF
TRBJ2-1 | TRBV27 | . | few | TGTGCCAGCAGCCCCCGGGGCCGAGAGGTTGTCAACTTGGCTTACAATGAGCAGTTCTTC | CASSPRGREVVNLAYNEQFF
TRBJ2-7 | TRBV27 | TRBD1 | . | TGTGCCAGCAAGCGGGCAGGACAGGGCTACGAGCAGTACTTC | CASKRAGQGYEQYF
TRBJ2-5 | TRBV7-2 | TRBD2 | . | TGTGCCAGCAGCCGGGGACTAGCGGGTATGGAGACCCAGTACTTC | CASSRGLAGMETQYF
TRBJ2-4 | TRBV29-1 | . | many | TGCAGCGCCATGGGACGGACATCAGACATTCAGTACTTC | CSAMGRTSDIQYF
TRBJ2-1 | TRBV11-2 | . | few | TGTGCCAGCAGCCTTAGGGGGCAGCGGGACAATGAGCAGTTCTTC | CASSLRGQRDNEQFF
TRBJ2-3 | TRBV20-1 | . | . | TGCAGTGCTAAGACTCAAAAAGGCACAGATACGCAGTATTTT | CSAKTQKGTDTQYF